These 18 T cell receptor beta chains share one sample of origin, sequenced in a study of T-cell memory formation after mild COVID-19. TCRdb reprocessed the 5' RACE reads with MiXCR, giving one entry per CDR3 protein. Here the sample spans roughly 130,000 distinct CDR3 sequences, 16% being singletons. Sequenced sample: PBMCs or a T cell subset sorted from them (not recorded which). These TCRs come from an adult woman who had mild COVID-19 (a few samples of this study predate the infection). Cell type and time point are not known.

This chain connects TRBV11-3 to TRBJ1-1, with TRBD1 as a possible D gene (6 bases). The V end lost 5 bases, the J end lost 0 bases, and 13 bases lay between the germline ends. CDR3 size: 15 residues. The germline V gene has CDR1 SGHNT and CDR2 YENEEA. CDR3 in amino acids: CASSLQGSLNTEAFF. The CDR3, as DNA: TGTGCCAGCAGCCTACAGGGTTCCTTGAACACTGAAGCTTTCTTT.

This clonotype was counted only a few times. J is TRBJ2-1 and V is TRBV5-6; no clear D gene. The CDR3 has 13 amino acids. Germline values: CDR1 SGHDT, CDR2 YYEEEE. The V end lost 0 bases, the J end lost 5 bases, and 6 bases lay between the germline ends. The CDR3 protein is CASSLVTHNEQFF. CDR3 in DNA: TGTGCCAGCAGCTTGGTCACGCACAATGAGCAGTTCTTC.

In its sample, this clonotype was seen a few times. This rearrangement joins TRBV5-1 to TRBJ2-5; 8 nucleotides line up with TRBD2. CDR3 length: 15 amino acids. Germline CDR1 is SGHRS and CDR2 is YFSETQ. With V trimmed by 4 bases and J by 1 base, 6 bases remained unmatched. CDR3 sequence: CASSAAGGTQETQYF. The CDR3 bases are TGCGCCAGCAGCGCGGCGGGGGGAACCCAAGAGACCCAGTACTTC.

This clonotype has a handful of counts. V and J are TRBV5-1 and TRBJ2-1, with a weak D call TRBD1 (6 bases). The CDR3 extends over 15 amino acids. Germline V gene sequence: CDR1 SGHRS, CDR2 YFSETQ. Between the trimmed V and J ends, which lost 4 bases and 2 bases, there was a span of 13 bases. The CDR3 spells CASSVTGPTYNEQFF. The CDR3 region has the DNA TGCGCCAGCAGCGTTACAGGGCCAACCTACAATGAGCAGTTCTTC.

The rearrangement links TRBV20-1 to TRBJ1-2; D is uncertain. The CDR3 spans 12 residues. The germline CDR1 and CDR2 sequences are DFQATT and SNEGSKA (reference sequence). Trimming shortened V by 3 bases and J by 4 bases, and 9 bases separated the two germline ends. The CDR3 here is CSASEQGYGYTF. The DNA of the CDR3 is TGCAGTGCTAGTGAGCAAGGCTATGGCTACACCTTC.

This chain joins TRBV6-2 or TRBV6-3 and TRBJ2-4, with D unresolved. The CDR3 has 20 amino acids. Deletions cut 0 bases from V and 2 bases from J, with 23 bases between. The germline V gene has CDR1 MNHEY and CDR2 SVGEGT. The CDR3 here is CASSYSKRTGLTQPKNIQYF. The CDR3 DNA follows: TGTGCCAGCAGTTACTCGAAACGGACCGGTCTCACCCAGCCCAAAAACATTCAGTACTTC.

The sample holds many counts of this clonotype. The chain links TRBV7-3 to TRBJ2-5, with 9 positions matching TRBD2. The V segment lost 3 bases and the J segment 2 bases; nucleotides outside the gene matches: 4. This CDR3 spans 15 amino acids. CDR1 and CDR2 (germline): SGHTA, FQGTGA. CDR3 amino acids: CASSLRGGIQETQYF. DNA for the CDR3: TGTGCCAGCAGCTTGCGGGGGGGAATACAAGAGACCCAGTACTTC.

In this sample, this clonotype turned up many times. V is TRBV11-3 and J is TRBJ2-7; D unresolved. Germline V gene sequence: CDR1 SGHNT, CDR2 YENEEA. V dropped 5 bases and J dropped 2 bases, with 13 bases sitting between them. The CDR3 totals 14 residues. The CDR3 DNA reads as TGTGCCAGCAGCCAGAGGCAACTTCCCTACGAGCAGTACTTC. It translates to CASSQRQLPYEQYF.

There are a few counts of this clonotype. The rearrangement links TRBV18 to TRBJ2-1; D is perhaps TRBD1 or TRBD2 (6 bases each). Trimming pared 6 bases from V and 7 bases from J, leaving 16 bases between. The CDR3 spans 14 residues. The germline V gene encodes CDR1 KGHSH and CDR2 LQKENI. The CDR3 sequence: CASSPTWRGNEQFF. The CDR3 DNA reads TGTGCCAGCTCCCCGACGTGGAGGGGGAATGAGCAGTTCTTC.

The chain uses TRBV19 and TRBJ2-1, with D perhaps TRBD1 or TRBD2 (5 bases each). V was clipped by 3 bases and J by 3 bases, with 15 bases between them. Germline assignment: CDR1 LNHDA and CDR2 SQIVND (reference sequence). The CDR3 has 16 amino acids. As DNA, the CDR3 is TGTGCCAGTAGTATGCTCCTGAGAGGGGACTACAATGAGCAGTTCTTC. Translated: CASSMLLRGDYNEQFF. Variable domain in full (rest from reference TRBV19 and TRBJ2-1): DGGITQSPKYLFRKEGQNVTLSCEQNLNHDAMYWYRQDPGQGLRLIYYSQIVNDFQKGDIAEGYSVSREKKESFPLTVTSAQKNPTAFYLCASSMLLRGDYNEQFFGPGTRLTVL.

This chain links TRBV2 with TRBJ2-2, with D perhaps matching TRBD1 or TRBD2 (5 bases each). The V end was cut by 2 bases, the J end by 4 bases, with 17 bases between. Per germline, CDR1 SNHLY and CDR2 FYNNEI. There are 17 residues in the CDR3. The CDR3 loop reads CASSEPKGLAPTGELFF. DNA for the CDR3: TGTGCCAGCAGTGAACCGAAGGGGCTAGCACCCACCGGGGAGCTGTTTTTT.

The CDR3 bases are TGCGCCAGCAGCCAAGAGGTCAGGGGCCAAGAGACCCAGTACTTC. Translation gives CASSQEVRGQETQYF. This rearrangement joins TRBV4-1 to TRBJ2-5; D is perhaps TRBD1 (6 bases). The CDR3 spans 15 residues. Germline-derived CDR1 and CDR2 are MGHRA and YSYEKL. The V end was cut by 0 bases, the J end by 1 base, with 9 bases between.

The CDR3 region is CAWSAPGESLTYGYTF. The CDR3 bases are TGTGCCTGGAGTGCCCCGGGGGAATCCTTAACCTATGGCTACACCTTC. The chain combines TRBV30 with TRBJ1-2, with a weak D call TRBD1 (5 bases). The CDR3 has 16 residues. V lost 1 base, J lost 4 bases, and 19 bases lay in between. Germline assignment: CDR1 GTSNPN and CDR2 SVGIG (reference sequence).

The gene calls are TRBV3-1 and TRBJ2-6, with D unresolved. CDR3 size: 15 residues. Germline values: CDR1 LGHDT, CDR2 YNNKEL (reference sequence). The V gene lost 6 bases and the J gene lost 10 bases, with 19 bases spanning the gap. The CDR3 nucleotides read TGTGCCAGCAGTCCAATAGTAACATTCTCGAACGTCCTGACTTTC. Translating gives CASSPIVTFSNVLTF.

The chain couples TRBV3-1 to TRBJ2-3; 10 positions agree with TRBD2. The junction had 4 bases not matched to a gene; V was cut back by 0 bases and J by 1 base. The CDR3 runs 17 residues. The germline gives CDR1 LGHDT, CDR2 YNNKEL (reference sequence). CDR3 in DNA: TGTGCCAGCAGCCAAGAATGGACTAGCGGACGCACAGATACGCAGTATTTT. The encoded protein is CASSQEWTSGRTDTQYF.

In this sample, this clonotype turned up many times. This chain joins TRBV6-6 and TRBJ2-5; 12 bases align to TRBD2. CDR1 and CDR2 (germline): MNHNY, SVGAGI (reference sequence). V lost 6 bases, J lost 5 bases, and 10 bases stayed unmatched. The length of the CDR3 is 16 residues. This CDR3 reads CASRPPSSGGVETQYF. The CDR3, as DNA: TGTGCCAGCAGACCCCCCTCTAGCGGGGGGGTGGAGACCCAGTACTTC.

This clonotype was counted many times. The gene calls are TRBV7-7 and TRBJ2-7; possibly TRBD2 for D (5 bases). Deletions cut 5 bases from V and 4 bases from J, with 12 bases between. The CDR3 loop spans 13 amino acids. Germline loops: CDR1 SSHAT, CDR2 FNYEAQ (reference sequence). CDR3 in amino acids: CASSQSEGYEQYF. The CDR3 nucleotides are TGTGCCAGCAGCCAAAGCGAGGGATACGAGCAGTACTTC.

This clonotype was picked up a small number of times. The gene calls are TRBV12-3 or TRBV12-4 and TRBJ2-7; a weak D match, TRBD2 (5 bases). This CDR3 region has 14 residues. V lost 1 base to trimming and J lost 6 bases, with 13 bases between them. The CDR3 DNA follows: TGTGCCAGCAGTTTAGATCGGGGTATCGGCGAGCAGTACTTC. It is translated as CASSLDRGIGEQYF.